This TCR beta chain was identified during a study of early T cells in non-severe SARS-CoV-2 infection. Study details: The sequenced material was bulk RNA from unsorted whole blood, and its chains were unpaired.

This clonotype was seen many times. After removal of 0 bases from V and 5 bases from J, the junction contained 1 base not matched to a gene. CDR3 length: 13 residues. Germline CDR1 and CDR2: SGHRS and YFSETQ. Unique molecular identifiers (one per individual cDNA molecule) were attached. Each CDR3 protein gets one entry after TCRdb re-called the 5' RACE reads with MiXCR. The table records 35,000 to 45,000 distinct CDR3 sequences, nearly 6% of them present only once. The chain recombines TRBV5-1 with TRBJ1-2; 7 bases align to TRBD1. The clonotype was recovered from an adult who was a healthcare worker with PCR-confirmed SARS-CoV-2 infection or an uninfected control (not recorded which). Sequences were obtained from whole blood. The CDR3 protein is CASSLDRGYGYTF. The CDR3 nucleotides are TGCGCCAGCAGCTTGGACAGGGGATATGGCTACACCTTC.